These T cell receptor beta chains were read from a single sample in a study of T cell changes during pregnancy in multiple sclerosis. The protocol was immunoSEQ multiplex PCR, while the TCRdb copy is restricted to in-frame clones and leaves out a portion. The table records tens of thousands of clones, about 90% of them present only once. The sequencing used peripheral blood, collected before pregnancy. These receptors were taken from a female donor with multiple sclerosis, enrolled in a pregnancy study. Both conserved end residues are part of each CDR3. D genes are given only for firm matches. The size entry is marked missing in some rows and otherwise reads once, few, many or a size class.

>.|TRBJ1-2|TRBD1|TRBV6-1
CASRRQGAYGYTF
TGTGCCAGCAGGAGACAGGGTGCCTATGGCTACACCTTC
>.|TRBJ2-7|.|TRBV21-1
CASRDSEQYF
TGTGCCAGCAGGGACAGCGAGCAGTACTTC
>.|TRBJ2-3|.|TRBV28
CASRRSPDTQYF
TGTGCCAGCAGACGGTCCCCAGATACGCAGTATTTT
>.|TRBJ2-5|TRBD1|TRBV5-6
CASSPGQGVSRQETQYF
TGTGCCAGCAGCCCGGGACAGGGGGTATCCCGCCAAGAGACCCAGTACTTC
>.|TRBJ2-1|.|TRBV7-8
CASSTDNEQFF
TGTGCCAGCAGCACTGACAATGAGCAGTTCTTC
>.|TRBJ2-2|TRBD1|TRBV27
CASRQGLYTGELFF
TGTGCCAGCCGACAGGGGTTGTACACCGGGGAGCTGTTTTTT
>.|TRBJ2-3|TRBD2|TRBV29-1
CSVAGLAGTTSTDTQYF
TGCAGCGTTGCCGGACTAGCGGGGACCACTAGCACAGATACGCAGTATTTT
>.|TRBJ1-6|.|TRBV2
CASTVGFSYNSPLHF
TGTGCCAGCACGGTCGGTTTCTCCTATAATTCACCCCTCCACTTT
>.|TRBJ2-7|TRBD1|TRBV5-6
CASSLGTGTYEQYF
TGTGCCAGCAGCTTGGGGACAGGGACCTACGAGCAGTACTTC
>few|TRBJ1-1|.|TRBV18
CASSPRGEGTEAFF
TGTGCCAGCTCACCCCGGGGGGAAGGCACTGAAGCTTTCTTT
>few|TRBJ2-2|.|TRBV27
CASSPGFTTGELFF
TGTGCCAGCAGTCCCGGGTTTACCACCGGGGAGCTGTTTTTT
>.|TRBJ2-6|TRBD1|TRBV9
CASSVGQGKVTGANVLTF
TGTGCCAGCAGCGTCGGACAGGGTAAAGTAACTGGGGCCAACGTCCTGACTTTC
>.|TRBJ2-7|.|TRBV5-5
CASRGDPNYEQYF
TGTGCCAGCAGGGGAGATCCTAACTACGAGCAGTACTTC
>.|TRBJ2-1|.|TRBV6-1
CASSDLDPGVNEQFF
TGTGCCAGCAGTGATTTGGACCCAGGGGTCAATGAGCAGTTCTTC
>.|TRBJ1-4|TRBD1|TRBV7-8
CASRPPGQGEGEKLFF
TGTGCCAGCAGACCTCCGGGACAGGGGGAGGGAGAAAAACTGTTTTTT
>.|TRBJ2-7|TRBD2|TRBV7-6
CASSFAGGDEQYF
TGTGCCAGCAGCTTCGCGGGGGGCGACGAGCAGTACTTC
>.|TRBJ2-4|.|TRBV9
CASSARDTPNLGAKNIQYF
TGTGCCAGCAGCGCCCGGGACACCCCCAATTTAGGGGCCAAAAACATTCAGTACTTC
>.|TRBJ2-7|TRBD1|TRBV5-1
CASSLFLQDRGDEQYF
TGCGCCAGCAGCTTGTTTCTCCAGGACAGGGGCGACGAGCAGTACTTC
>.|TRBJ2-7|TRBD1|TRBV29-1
CSAVGTESYEQYF
TGCAGCGCCGTGGGGACAGAGTCCTACGAGCAGTACTTC
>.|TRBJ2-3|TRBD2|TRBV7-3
CASSQVGTSGGFDTQYF
TGTGCCAGCAGCCAAGTCGGGACTAGCGGGGGGTTCGATACGCAGTATTTT
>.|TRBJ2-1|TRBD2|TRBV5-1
CASSAGLAGGWNEQFF
TGCGCCAGCAGCGCGGGACTAGCGGGGGGGTGGAATGAGCAGTTCTTC
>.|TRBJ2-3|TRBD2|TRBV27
CASSRLAGLKTDTQYF
TGTGCCAGCAGTCGACTAGCGGGGTTAAAGACAGATACGCAGTATTTT
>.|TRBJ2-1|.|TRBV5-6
CASSRLIDEQFF
TGTGCCAGCAGCCGTTTAATAGATGAGCAGTTCTTC
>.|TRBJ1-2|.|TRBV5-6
CASKTYPGGYTF
TGTGCCAGCAAGACCTATCCAGGAGGCTACACCTTC
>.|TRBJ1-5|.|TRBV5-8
CASSGGSFGGLYQPQHF
TGTGCCAGCAGCGGTGGTTCCTTCGGGGGGCTCTATCAGCCCCAGCATTTT
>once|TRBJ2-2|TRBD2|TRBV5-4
CASSLVGSGGANTGELFF
TGTGCCAGCAGCTTGGTGGGTAGCGGGGGGGCGAACACCGGGGAGCTGTTTTTT
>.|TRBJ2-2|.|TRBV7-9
CASITTVNTGELFF
TGTGCCAGCATCACGACAGTGAACACCGGGGAGCTGTTTTTT
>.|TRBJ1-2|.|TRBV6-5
CASSYSIAGRYGYTF
TGTGCCAGCAGTTACTCGATAGCAGGGAGGTATGGCTACACCTTC
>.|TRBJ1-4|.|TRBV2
CASSDYRALSIANEKLFF
TGTGCCAGCAGTGACTACAGGGCCTTGTCCATAGCTAATGAAAAACTGTTTTTT
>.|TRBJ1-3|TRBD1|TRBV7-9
CASSQPGTGVSGNTIYF
TGTGCCAGCAGCCAACCCGGGACAGGGGTCTCTGGAAACACCATATATTTT
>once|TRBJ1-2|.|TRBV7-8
CASSLALVLFDDGYTF
TGTGCCAGCAGCTTAGCCCTAGTCTTGTTCGACGATGGCTACACCTTC
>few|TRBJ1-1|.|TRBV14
CASSPVGGTEAFF
TGTGCCAGCAGCCCAGTGGGGGGCACTGAAGCTTTCTTT
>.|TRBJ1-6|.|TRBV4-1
CASSQDLEPTWGFYNSPLHF
TGCGCCAGCAGCCAAGACCTCGAGCCTACTTGGGGCTTCTATAATTCACCCCTCCACTTT
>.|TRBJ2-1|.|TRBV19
CASSMRGKNNEQFF
TGTGCCAGTAGTATGAGGGGGAAGAACAATGAGCAGTTCTTC
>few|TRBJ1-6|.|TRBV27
CASSFVLQSPLHF
TGTGCCAGCAGTTTCGTCTTACAGTCACCCCTCCACTTT
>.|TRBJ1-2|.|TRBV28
CASSLRQAYGYTF
TGTGCCAGCAGTTTACGACAGGCTTATGGCTACACCTTC
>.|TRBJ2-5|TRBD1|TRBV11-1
CASSSRQGQETQYF
TGTGCCAGCAGCTCCCGACAGGGCCAAGAGACCCAGTACTTC
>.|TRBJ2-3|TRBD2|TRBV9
CASSLAGGPSGAQYF
TGTGCCAGCAGCTTGGCGGGGGGGCCTTCCGGGGCGCAGTATTTT
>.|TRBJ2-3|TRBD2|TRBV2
CASRSPLAGGRRSTDTQYF
TGTGCCAGCAGATCCCCCCTAGCGGGGGGGCGTCGTAGCACAGATACGCAGTATTTT
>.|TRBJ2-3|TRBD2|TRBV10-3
CAIGASGWDTQYF
TGTGCCATCGGTGCTAGCGGGTGGGATACGCAGTATTTT
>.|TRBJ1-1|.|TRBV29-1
CSVVVRGMTTEAFF
TGCAGCGTTGTCGTTAGGGGTATGACGACTGAAGCTTTCTTT
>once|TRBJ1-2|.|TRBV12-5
CASGPPSYGYTF
TGTGCTAGTGGCCCGCCCAGTTATGGCTACACCTTC
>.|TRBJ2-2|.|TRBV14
CASSQDITGELFF
TGTGCCAGCAGCCAAGATATCACCGGGGAGCTGTTTTTT
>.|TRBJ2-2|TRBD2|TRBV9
CASSGGGGASGELFF
TGTGCCAGCAGCGGGGGCGGGGGGGCCTCCGGGGAGCTGTTTTTT
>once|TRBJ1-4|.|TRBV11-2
CASTLTGLKLFF
TGTGCCAGCACCCTGACAGGTCTCAAACTGTTTTTT
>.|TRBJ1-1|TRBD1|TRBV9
CASSMGQGYTEAFF
TGTGCCAGCAGCATGGGACAGGGATACACTGAAGCTTTCTTT
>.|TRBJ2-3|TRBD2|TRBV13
CASSLGWAGGRTDTQYF
TGTGCCAGCAGCTTAGGATGGGCGGGGGGGCGCACAGATACGCAGTATTTT
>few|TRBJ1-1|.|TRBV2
CASREGTDATEAFF
TGTGCCAGCAGAGAGGGGACTGACGCAACTGAAGCTTTCTTT
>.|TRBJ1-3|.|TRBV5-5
CASSLDPRGWNTIYF
TGTGCCAGCAGCTTGGATCCCAGGGGTTGGAACACCATATATTTT
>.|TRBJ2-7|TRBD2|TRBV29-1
CSVEEKAGGAYEQYF
TGCAGCGTTGAAGAGAAAGCGGGGGGAGCCTACGAGCAGTACTTC
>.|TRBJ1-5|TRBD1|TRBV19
CASSIDRGRGTDNQPQHF
TGTGCCAGTAGTATAGATCGGGGTCGTGGGACAGACAATCAGCCCCAGCATTTT
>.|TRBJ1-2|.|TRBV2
CASWDWGNYGYTF
TGTGCCAGCTGGGACTGGGGAAACTATGGCTACACCTTC
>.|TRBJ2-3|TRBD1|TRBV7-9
CASSYTGGTDTQYF
TGTGCCAGCAGCTATACAGGGGGCACAGATACGCAGTATTTT
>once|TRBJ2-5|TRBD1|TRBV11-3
CASSQIAGSGTGGQTQYF
TGTGCCAGCAGTCAAATCGCCGGGTCCGGGACAGGGGGCCAGACCCAGTACTTC